The 8 T cell receptor beta chains below come from one sample, sequenced in a study of blood T cells in healthy people across ages. It was with a sample-barcoded 5' primer and a J-beta primer mix that a second PCR of roughly 7 to 12 cycles was run. TCRdb redid the calling of the 5' RACE reads with MiXCR, one entry per CDR3 protein. The sample shows approximately 880,000 distinct CDR3 sequences, 40% to 60% of them seen only once. The sample consisted of blood. Every receptor here comes from a man aged 25-45 years in good health.

This clonotype was seen a few times. This rearrangement joins TRBV27 to TRBJ2-3; D is unresolved. Germline values: CDR1 MNHEY, CDR2 SMNVEV (reference sequence). The length of the CDR3 is 11 residues. Trimming stripped 6 bases from V and 3 bases from J, with 4 bases between. The CDR3 DNA sequence: TGTGCCAGCAGATGGACAGATACGCAGTATTTT. It translates to CASRWTDTQYF.

The chain couples TRBV6-5 to TRBJ2-7, with D maybe TRBD1 (6 bases). CDR1 MNHEY and CDR2 SVGAGI come from the germline V gene. Trimming took 9 bases from V and 2 from J, leaving 20 bases between them. The CDR3 spans 15 residues. The CDR3 nucleotides are TGTGCCAGTTCCCCAATAACCGACAGGCCCTACGAGCAGTACTTC. This encodes CASSPITDRPYEQYF.

This clonotype was recorded a few times. V and J are TRBV10-3 and TRBJ2-7, with unresolved D. V was trimmed by 0 bases and J by 2 bases, leaving 11 bases between them. The CDR3 is 15 amino acids. Per the germline V gene, CDR1 is ENHRY and CDR2 is SYGVKD. CDR3: CAISESAASPYEQYF. CDR3 DNA: TGTGCCATCAGTGAGTCGGCAGCATCTCCCTACGAGCAGTACTTC.

The rearrangement links TRBV10-2 to TRBJ2-2; TRBD1 might be the D (6 bases). Trimming removed 6 bases at V and 5 bases at J, with 19 bases between. The CDR3 contains 16 residues. Germline V gene lookup returns CDR1 WSHSY and CDR2 SAAADI. The chain's CDR3 is CASRPPAGDLTGELFF. The CDR3 DNA reads as TGCGCCAGCAGGCCACCGGCAGGGGATTTGACCGGGGAGCTGTTTTTT.

The chain employs TRBV12-3 or TRBV12-4 and TRBJ1-6; a possible D gene is TRBD1 (5 bases). This CDR3 region has 16 residues. V was pared by 8 bases and J by 9 bases, with 23 bases between. In nucleotides, the CDR3 is TGTGCCAGCGGGTTACGTGGGGGGACTGATGGTTCACCCCTCCACTTT. It is translated as CASGLRGGTDGSPLHF.

The rearrangement joins TRBV7-2 to TRBJ2-7; the match to TRBD2 covers 7 bases. The V gene's germline CDR1 is SGHTA and CDR2 FQGNSA. The CDR3 is made up of 15 amino acids. The ends lost 4 bases at V and 4 bases at J; junction bases unmatched: 10. Here the CDR3 reads CASSSHGEGGYEQYF. CDR3 bases: TGTGCCAGCAGCTCGCATGGGGAGGGAGGTTACGAGCAGTACTTC.

V and J are TRBV12-3 or TRBV12-4 and TRBJ2-3; D is undetermined. The CDR3 loop spans 12 amino acids. V lost 6 bases, J lost 4 bases, and 8 bases lay in between. The CDR3 protein is CASRPPSDTQYF. The DNA for the CDR3 is TGTGCCAGCAGACCGCCGTCAGATACGCAGTATTTT.

J is TRBJ1-5 and V is TRBV27; D might be TRBD1 (5 bases). The germline V gene encodes CDR1 MNHEY and CDR2 SMNVEV (reference sequence). Deletions cut 10 bases from V and 0 bases from J, with 16 bases between. The CDR3 consists of 15 residues. This chain's CDR3 is CATENPGGSNQPQHF. The CDR3 nucleotides are TGTGCCACCGAGAACCCGGGGGGTAGCAATCAGCCCCAGCATTTT.